The T cell receptor (beta chain) under discussion was sequenced for a study of CD39 and CD103 CD8 tumor-infiltrating T cells. Only in-frame clones appear in the TCRdb table, and some are missing; sequencing was by immunoSEQ multiplex PCR. The sample includes around 7,700 clones, 50% to 75% of them seen just once. Looked up from germline, CDR1 is MDHEN and CDR2 is SYDVKM. CDR3 size: 14 residues. V was clipped by 6 bases and J by 5 bases; unmatched bases: 5. This chain joins TRBV28 and TRBJ2-1; 9 positions agree with TRBD2. This clonotype was sampled from a human donor with head and neck squamous cell carcinoma. The sequenced material came from CD8+ T cells sorted from blood. Subset of the sample: total memory CD8 T cells (CD45RA-CCR7+/-) from blood or uninvolved lymph node. The CDR3 spells CASRLAGAHNEQFF. The CDR3, as DNA: TGTGCCAGCAGACTAGCGGGCGCGCACAATGAGCAGTTCTTC.